These 14 T cell receptor beta chains came from one sample sequenced in a study of shared clonotypes between healthy human individuals. TCRdb's copy holds only in-frame clones and misses some; the assay was immunoSEQ multiplex PCR. Of about 1.5 million clones in the sample, approximately 96% are singletons; the top ten hold roughly 1.1%. Sequencing was carried out using naive CD4+ T cells sorted from blood. Subset described: CD45RA+ positively selected. All receptors derive from a man aged 30-40 years in good health.

The chain joins TRBV27 to TRBJ2-5; TRBD1 is a possible D gene (6 bases). The V end was cut by 7 bases, the J end by 1 base, with 13 bases between. CDR3 size: 14 residues. Germline V gene sequence: CDR1 MNHEY, CDR2 SMNVEV (reference sequence). The CDR3, as DNA: TGTGCCAGCAAAGGAATCAGGGGCCAAGAGACCCAGTACTTC. Translating gives CASKGIRGQETQYF.

The V gene is TRBV7-2, the J gene TRBJ2-3, with 9 bases fitting TRBD2. The CDR3 length is 16 residues. V dropped 6 bases and J dropped 2; count of bases not matched to a gene: 9. The germline V gene encodes CDR1 SGHTA and CDR2 FQGNSA. The CDR3 protein is CASRISGSPFTDTQYF. The CDR3 DNA is TGTGCCAGCAGGATTAGCGGGAGTCCCTTCACAGATACGCAGTATTTT.

The chain joins TRBV18 to TRBJ2-7; tentative D call: TRBD2 (5 bases). The CDR3 is made up of 15 amino acids. The ends were cut back, 2 bases at V and 3 bases at J, with 14 bases in the middle. Germline V lookup: CDR1 KGHSH, CDR2 LQKENI. The CDR3 protein is CASSPSGRGFYEQYF. The CDR3 coding sequence is TGTGCCAGCTCACCAAGTGGGAGAGGATTCTACGAGCAGTACTTC.

The V call is TRBV5-8, the J call TRBJ2-5, with 10 bases matching TRBD2. The germline CDR1 and CDR2 sequences are SGHTS and YDEGEE. The CDR3 totals 16 residues. The J segment lost 2 bases and the V segment lost 3 bases, leaving 7 bases of the junction unmatched. CDR3 nucleotide sequence: TGTGCCAGCAGCTGGGGGGAACTAGCGGGACAAGAGACCCAGTACTTC. This codes for CASSWGELAGQETQYF.

This rearrangement joins TRBV5-5 to TRBJ1-3; TRBD1 matches at 8 bases. This CDR3 region has 17 residues. V lost 5 bases, J lost 0 bases, and 10 bases stayed unmatched. In germline, CDR1 is SGHKS, CDR2 YYEKEE (reference sequence). The CDR3 DNA reads TGTGCCAGCAGTCGAACAGGGGGACTGAGCTCTGGAAACACCATATATTTT. Amino acids: CASSRTGGLSSGNTIYF.

The rearrangement links TRBV27 to TRBJ2-2; TRBD1 matches 7 bases. This CDR3 region has 16 residues. Germline CDR1 is MNHEY and CDR2 is SMNVEV (reference sequence). J gave up 1 base and V 6 bases, and 8 bases lay outside the gene matches. CDR3 nucleotides: TGTGCCAGCAGACTCCGGGGACAGTTGAACACCGGGGAGCTGTTTTTT. It encodes CASRLRGQLNTGELFF.

The chain has TRBV2 and TRBJ1-2; D possibly corresponds to TRBD1 (6 bases). This CDR3 has 15 amino acids. V was shortened by 7 bases and J by 6 bases, with 21 bases between the two germline ends. Germline-derived CDR1 and CDR2 are SNHLY and FYNNEI. DNA for the CDR3: TGTGCCAGCATTACCTCCCCGGGGGCGCTGGATGGCTACACCTTC. It specifies CASITSPGALDGYTF.

This chain joins TRBV30 and TRBJ2-2; maybe TRBD2 (6 bases). Germline values: CDR1 GTSNPN, CDR2 SVGIG (reference sequence). V lost 7 bases, J lost 0 bases, and 9 bases lay in between. The CDR3 spans 13 residues. The CDR3 region is CAYRGTNTGELFF. The CDR3 DNA follows: TGTGCCTACCGCGGGACGAACACCGGGGAGCTGTTTTTT.

The chain has TRBV5-1 and TRBJ2-1; 8 bases match TRBD1. This CDR3 comprises 15 residues. The V gene's germline CDR1 is SGHRS and CDR2 YFSETQ. J was trimmed by 4 bases and V by 5 bases; bases with no gene match: 8. The CDR3, as DNA: TGCGCCAGCAGTCAACCGGGACAGGTATACAATGAGCAGTTCTTC. It is translated as CASSQPGQVYNEQFF.

The rearrangement uses TRBV2 and TRBJ2-5; D possibly corresponds to TRBD2 (6 bases). The V gene lost 7 bases and the J gene lost 1 base, with 10 bases spanning the gap. The CDR3 loop spans 13 amino acids. The germline V gene has CDR1 SNHLY and CDR2 FYNNEI. The CDR3 nucleotides read TGTGCCAGCAATGCGGGACGCCAAGAGACCCAGTACTTC. As protein: CASNAGRQETQYF.

CDR3 in DNA: TGTGCCAGCAGTGAAGGGGCGGGGGGTACGCAGTATTTT. It specifies CASSEGAGGTQYF. The chain couples TRBV6-1 to TRBJ2-3; TRBD2 matches at 8 bases. In germline, CDR1 is MNHNS, CDR2 SASEGT. The CDR3 spans 13 residues. V shed 1 base, J shed 8 bases, and the junction held 2 bases outside the gene matches.

V is TRBV13 and J is TRBJ2-6; D may be TRBD2 (6 bases). V lost 5 bases and J lost 3, with 14 bases in between. The germline gives CDR1 PRHDT, CDR2 FYEKMQ (reference sequence). The CDR3 covers 16 residues. The DNA of the CDR3 is TGTGCCAGCAGCCGGACTTCGGGGGTTGGGGCCAACGTCCTGACTTTC. Translated: CASSRTSGVGANVLTF.

The chain carries TRBV5-4 and TRBJ2-7; the D call may be TRBD1 or TRBD2 (5 bases each). The ends were cut back, 1 base at V and 2 bases at J, with 13 bases in the middle. Germline V gene lookup returns CDR1 SGHNT and CDR2 YYREEE (reference sequence). The CDR3 runs 15 residues. The CDR3 loop reads CASSLSGPGTYEQYF. CDR3 DNA sequence: TGTGCCAGCAGCTTGTCGGGGCCGGGGACCTACGAGCAGTACTTC.

The chain uses TRBV6-1 and TRBJ1-1; D uncertain. The V end lost 0 bases, the J end lost 7 bases, and 9 bases lay between the germline ends. CDR1 and CDR2 (germline): MNHNS, SASEGT. The CDR3 totals 13 residues. The CDR3 DNA follows: TGTGCCAGCAGTGAAGCGTTTTCAGATGAAGCTTTCTTT. Translated: CASSEAFSDEAFF.